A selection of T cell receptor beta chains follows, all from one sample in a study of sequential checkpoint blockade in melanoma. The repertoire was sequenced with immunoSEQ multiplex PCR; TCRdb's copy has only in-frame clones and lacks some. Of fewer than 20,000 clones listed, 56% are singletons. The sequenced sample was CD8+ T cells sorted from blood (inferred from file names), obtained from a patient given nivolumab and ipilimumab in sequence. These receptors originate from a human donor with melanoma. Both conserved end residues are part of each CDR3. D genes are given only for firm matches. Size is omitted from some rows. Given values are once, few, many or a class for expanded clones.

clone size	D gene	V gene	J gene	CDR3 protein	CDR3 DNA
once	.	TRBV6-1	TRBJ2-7	CASSEARSLDTVSYEQYF	TGTGCCAGCAGTGAAGCTAGGTCTTTGGACACTGTCTCCTACGAGCAGTACTTC
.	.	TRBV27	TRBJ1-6	CASKRTYNSPLHF	TGTGCCAGCAAGAGAACCTATAATTCACCCCTCCACTTT
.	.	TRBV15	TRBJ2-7	CATSRVRQGYEQYF	TGTGCCACCAGCAGAGTAAGGCAGGGGTACGAGCAGTACTTC
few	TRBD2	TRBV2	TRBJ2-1	CASSEWVREGYNEQFF	TGTGCCAGCAGTGAATGGGTGCGGGAGGGCTACAATGAGCAGTTCTTC
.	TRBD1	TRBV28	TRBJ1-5	CASSLIGTVNQPQHF	TGTGCCAGCAGTCTTATCGGGACAGTTAATCAGCCCCAGCATTTT
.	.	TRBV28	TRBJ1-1	CASSARVGYNTEAFF	TGTGCCAGCAGTGCCAGGGTAGGCTATAACACTGAAGCTTTCTTT
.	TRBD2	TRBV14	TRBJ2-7	CASSQTGTSGPSYEQYF	TGTGCCAGCAGCCAAACCGGGACTAGCGGGCCCTCCTACGAGCAGTACTTC
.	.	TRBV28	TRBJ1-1	CASSYRVFGTEAFF	TGTGCCAGCAGTTACAGGGTTTTTGGCACTGAAGCTTTCTTT
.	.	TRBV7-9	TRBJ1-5	CASSLGPREPGHF	TGTGCCAGCAGCTTGGGCCCCAGGGAACCAGGGCATTTT
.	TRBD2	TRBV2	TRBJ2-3	CASSEYLDVAGVTDTQYF	TGTGCCAGCAGTGAATATCTAGACGTAGCGGGAGTAACAGATACGCAGTATTTT
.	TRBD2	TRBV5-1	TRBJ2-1	CASSSQLIDGLVSYNEQFF	TGCGCCAGCAGCTCTCAATTGATAGACGGACTAGTCTCCTACAATGAGCAGTTCTTC
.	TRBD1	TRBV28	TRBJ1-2	CASSTGGDGYTF	TGTGCCAGCAGTACAGGGGGAGATGGCTACACCTTC
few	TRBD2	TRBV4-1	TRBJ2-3	CASSPETSGLYGTQYF	TGCGCCAGCAGCCCCGAGACTAGCGGGCTTTATGGTACGCAGTATTTT
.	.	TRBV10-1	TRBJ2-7	CASSDPRGVGEQYF	TGCGCCAGCAGTGACCCCCGCGGGGTCGGCGAGCAGTACTTC
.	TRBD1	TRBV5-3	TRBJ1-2	CASSMQGAGGYTF	TGTGCCAGCAGTATGCAGGGGGCAGGTGGCTACACCTTC
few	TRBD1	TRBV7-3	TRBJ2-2	CASSPTGQGGTGELFF	TGTGCCAGCAGCCCCACGGGACAGGGTGGCACCGGGGAGCTGTTTTTT
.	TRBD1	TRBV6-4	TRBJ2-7	CASKGEDRGHEQYF	TGTGCCAGCAAAGGAGAAGACAGGGGCCACGAGCAGTACTTC
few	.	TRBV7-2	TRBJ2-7	CASSLGEDEQYF	TGTGCCAGCAGCTTAGGAGAGGACGAGCAGTACTTC
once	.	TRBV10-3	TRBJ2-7	CATRRGGDFYEQYF	TGTGCCACCCGTAGGGGCGGGGACTTCTACGAGCAGTACTTC
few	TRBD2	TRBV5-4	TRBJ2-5	CASSRNWDYRQETQYF	TGTGCCAGCAGCCGTAACTGGGACTACCGCCAAGAGACCCAGTACTTC
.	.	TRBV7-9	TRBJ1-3	CASSPGILSYLSGNTIYF	TGTGCCAGCAGCCCAGGGATCCTGTCCTATCTCTCTGGAAACACCATATATTTT
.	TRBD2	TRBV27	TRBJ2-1	CASSSGTSGSYNEQFF	TGTGCCAGCAGTTCCGGGACTAGCGGGAGCTACAATGAGCAGTTCTTC
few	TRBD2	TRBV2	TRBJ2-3	CASSEAGGSTDTQYF	TGTGCCAGCAGTGAGGCGGGGGGCTCCACAGATACGCAGTATTTT
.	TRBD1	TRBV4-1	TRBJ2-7	CASSSDRGPYEQYF	TGCGCCAGCAGCTCCGACAGGGGGCCCTACGAGCAGTACTTC